One and the same sample provided the 30 T cell receptor beta chains below, sequenced in a study of graft-versus-host responses after intestinal transplantation. Clones were sequenced by immunoSEQ multiplex PCR, and TCRdb holds only the in-frame ones, with some missing. Of 29,000 or so clones in the sample, around four fifths were seen once. Grafts had their tissue processed, releasing intraepithelial and lamina propria lymphocytes. The input for sequencing was ileum tissue, taken 98 days after intestinal transplantation. The receptors derive from a human patient who received an intestinal transplant, so some T cells may come from the graft donor.

The rearrangement links TRBV4-2 to TRBJ2-1; the D is unclear. V was shortened by 0 bases and J by 10 bases, with 16 bases between the two germline ends. The CDR3 extends over 15 amino acids. The germline CDR1 and CDR2 sequences are LGHNA and YNFKEQ. The CDR3 region is CASSQERYDRREQFF. In DNA, the CDR3 is TGTGCCAGCAGCCAAGAAAGATATGATCGGCGGGAGCAGTTCTTC.

This clone was found a few times. This rearrangement joins TRBV9 to TRBJ2-7; no definite D call. V shed 0 bases and J shed 0 bases, with 4 bases lying between them. The CDR3 extends over 13 amino acids. CDR1 and CDR2 (germline): SGDLS, YYNGEE. The CDR3 nucleotides read TGTGCCAGCAGCGTAGGGGACTCCTACGAGCAGTACTTC. This gives the protein CASSVGDSYEQYF.

This chain connects TRBV5-6 to TRBJ2-5, with 9 bases aligning to TRBD1. Germline trimming cut 6 bases from V and 0 bases from J; bases unmatched to any gene: 15. The CDR3 is 18 residues long. Germline V gene sequence: CDR1 SGHDT, CDR2 YYEEEE. CDR3 sequence reads: CASTPTGGALTYQETQYF. CDR3 nucleotide sequence: TGTGCCAGCACACCTACAGGGGGCGCTTTAACGTACCAAGAGACCCAGTACTTC.

A few counts support this clone. This chain connects TRBV7-3 to TRBJ1-2, with 9 bases that match TRBD1. With V trimmed by 5 bases and J by 6 bases, 7 bases remained unmatched. CDR1 and CDR2 from the germline V gene are SGHTA and FQGTGA. The CDR3 loop spans 14 amino acids. CDR3 protein: CASSARGDRDGYTF. CDR3 nucleotides: TGTGCCAGCAGCGCAAGGGGGGACAGGGATGGCTACACCTTC.

The rearrangement uses TRBV6-1 and TRBJ1-2; possible D gene TRBD1, 6 bases. V was shortened by 1 base and J by 5 bases, with 14 bases between the two germline ends. Germline assignment: CDR1 MNHNS and CDR2 SASEGT. The CDR3 is 15 amino acids. CDR3 in DNA: TGTGCCAGCAGTGAAGGAGCTGGACAGTCGTATGGCTACACCTTC. It translates to CASSEGAGQSYGYTF.

V and J are TRBV27 and TRBJ1-4; D not certain. The length of the CDR3 is 15 residues. CDR1 is MNHEY and CDR2 is SMNVEV in the germline V gene (reference sequence). V lost 5 bases, J lost 7 bases, and 17 bases lay in between. The CDR3 DNA follows: TGTGCCAGCAGTCCCCTCCGAAAGATCCGTGAAAAACTGTTTTTT. Protein product: CASSPLRKIREKLFF. The entire variable domain, with the rest obtained from reference TRBV27 and TRBJ1-4, is as follows: EAQVTQNPRYLITVTGKKLTVTCSQNMNHEYMSWYRQDPGLGLRQIYYSMNVEVTDKGDVPEGYKVSRKEKRNFPLILESPSPNQTSLYFCASSPLRKIREKLFFGSGTQLSVL.

This clone was picked up a small number of times. The genes are TRBV10-3 and TRBJ1-4, with 8 bases matching TRBD1. Germline CDR1 ENHRY, CDR2 SYGVKD. The CDR3 loop spans 15 amino acids. Trimming took 6 bases from V and 4 from J; bases not matched to a gene: 7. The chain's CDR3 is CAIRPDRGRNEKLFF. The CDR3, as DNA: TGTGCCATCAGACCTGACAGGGGCCGTAATGAAAAACTGTTTTTT.

This clone was recorded a few times. The CDR3 region has the DNA TGTGCCAGCAGCTTTGGAAATGAAAAACTGTTTTTT. Its protein product is CASSFGNEKLFF. The chain carries TRBV5-4 and TRBJ1-4; unclear D gene. Trimming removed 2 bases from V and 5 bases from J, with 4 bases in between. Germline CDR1 reads SGHNT; CDR2 reads YYREEE (reference sequence). This CDR3 region has 12 residues.

By sample fraction, this clone is large. The J gene is TRBJ1-5, the V gene TRBV28; TRBD1 agrees at 9 bases. There are 14 residues in the CDR3. V lost 6 bases to trimming and J lost 6 bases; unmatched junction nucleotides: 6. Germline V gene data show CDR1 as MDHEN and CDR2 as SYDVKM. The CDR3: CASSPGQGGQPQHF. The CDR3 DNA sequence: TGTGCCAGCAGCCCGGGACAGGGTGGTCAGCCCCAGCATTTT.

This clone was recorded a few times. The rearrangement links TRBV7-9 to TRBJ1-1; no definite D call. Between the trimmed V and J ends, which lost 7 bases and 3 bases, there was a span of 21 bases. The CDR3 loop spans 16 amino acids. Germline V gene lookup returns CDR1 SEHNR and CDR2 FQNEAQ (reference sequence). CDR3 sequence (DNA): TGTGCCAGCACCCTACTCTCAGGTATCCGAGACACTGAAGCTTTCTTT. Translating it yields CASTLLSGIRDTEAFF. Full variable domain (outside the CDR3, taken from reference TRBV7-9 and TRBJ1-1): DTGVSQNPRHKITKRGQNVTFRCDPISEHNRLYWYRQTLGQGPEFLTYFQNEAQLEKSRLLSDRFSAERPKGSFSTLEIQRTEQGDSAMYLCASTLLSGIRDTEAFFGQGTRLTVV.

The chain links TRBV20-1 to TRBJ2-1; no clear D. The CDR3 contains 11 residues. V lost 5 bases and J 3 bases, leaving 5 bases between the germline ends. Germline loops: CDR1 DFQATT, CDR2 SNEGSKA (reference sequence). The DNA of the CDR3 is TGCAGTGCTCGAAACTACAATGAGCAGTTCTTC. This encodes CSARNYNEQFF.

About this clone: An end of the junction does not agree with germline; a read error may underlie this. V and J are TRBV6-1 and TRBJ1-6; 7 nucleotides align to TRBD1. This CDR3 comprises 15 residues. The germline CDR1 and CDR2 sequences are MNHNS and SASEGT. The CDR3: CAISEGLGQSSPLHF. In DNA, the CDR3 is TGTGCCATCAGTGAGGGTTTGGGACAGTCGTCACCCCTCCACTTT.

The chain has TRBV5-6 and TRBJ2-3; 10 positions agree with TRBD2. Per the germline V gene, CDR1 is SGHDT and CDR2 is YYEEEE. CDR3 length: 19 amino acids. J lost 1 base, V lost 0 bases, and 11 bases had no gene match. The DNA for the CDR3 is TGTGCCAGCAGCTTGGAGGGTTATACCGGGACTAGCGGCACAGATACGCAGTATTTT. This encodes CASSLEGYTGTSGTDTQYF.

The rearrangement uses TRBV4-1 and TRBJ2-3; D possibly corresponds to TRBD2 (6 bases). CDR1 MGHRA and CDR2 YSYEKL come from the germline V gene. This CDR3 has 13 residues. V shed 0 bases and J shed 5 bases, with 6 bases lying between them. CDR3 sequence (DNA): TGCGCCAGCAGCCAAGAGCGGGGAGATACGCAGTATTTT. This gives the protein CASSQERGDTQYF.

Turning to this clone: This could be a read error, since a much larger clone is one nucleotide away. Other DNA sequences in the sample encode the same CDR3. The V call is TRBV5-1, the J call TRBJ1-2, with 10 bases that match TRBD1. V shed 0 bases, J shed 5 bases, and the junction held 13 bases outside the gene matches. Per germline, CDR1 SGHRS and CDR2 YFSETQ. CDR3 length: 18 residues. Written as DNA, the CDR3 is TGCGCCAGCAGCTTGGGGGGGTTCGGCGGGACAGGGGTGTATGGCTACACCTTC. It yields the protein CASSLGGFGGTGVYGYTF.

This clone was observed once. The chain links TRBV4-1 to TRBJ1-4; D possibly corresponds to TRBD1 (6 bases). The CDR3 is 16 residues long. Germline V lookup: CDR1 MGHRA, CDR2 YSYEKL. The V end lost 3 bases, the J end lost 4 bases, and 15 bases lay between the germline ends. The CDR3 nucleotides are TGCGCCAGCAGCCACGGGGGGCAGGCCAGTAATGAAAAACTGTTTTTT. It yields the protein CASSHGGQASNEKLFF.

The V and J genes are TRBV5-4 and TRBJ2-5, with D perhaps TRBD1 (6 bases). This CDR3 spans 15 amino acids. Germline V gene lookup returns CDR1 SGHNT and CDR2 YYREEE (reference sequence). The germline V and J ends were trimmed by 4 bases and 4 bases, with 17 bases remaining between them. DNA for the CDR3: TGTGCCAGCAGCCAGGGGCCCTCCTACCCAGAGACCCAGTACTTC. As protein: CASSQGPSYPETQYF.

This rearrangement joins TRBV14 to TRBJ1-1; 7 bases map to TRBD1. The CDR3 runs 16 residues. Germline V lookup: CDR1 SGHDN, CDR2 FVKESK. The V and J ends lost 0 bases and 4 bases, in that order; junction bases with no gene match: 8. CDR3 in amino acids: CASSQDLEGAPTEAFF. Written as DNA, the CDR3 is TGTGCCAGCAGCCAAGATCTGGAGGGGGCGCCCACTGAAGCTTTCTTT.

This chain joins TRBV14 and TRBJ1-6; TRBD1 matches 7 bases. Per germline, CDR1 SGHDN and CDR2 FVKESK. V trimming: 3 bases; J trimming: 7 bases; junction bases outside the gene matches: 9. This CDR3 spans 16 amino acids. Here the CDR3 reads CASSHFGRDRNSPLHF. In DNA form, the CDR3 reads TGTGCCAGCAGCCACTTCGGCCGGGACAGAAATTCACCCCTCCACTTT.

The chain recombines TRBV4-2 with TRBJ2-1; TRBD2 is a possible D gene (5 bases). There are 14 residues in the CDR3. The germline V and J ends were trimmed by 0 bases and 14 bases, with 17 bases remaining between them. CDR1 and CDR2 (germline): LGHNA, YNFKEQ. CDR3 nucleotide sequence: TGTGCCAGCAGCCAAGATAACGTGAGAATCGGGGAGTTCTTC. Its protein product is CASSQDNVRIGEFF.

The chain is built from TRBV2 and TRBJ1-6; 8 nucleotides match TRBD1. Trimming cost V 6 bases and J 8 bases; bases outside gene matches: 9. The V gene's germline CDR1 is SNHLY and CDR2 FYNNEI. The CDR3 totals 15 residues. The CDR3 region has the DNA TGTGCCAGCAGGACCCGAGGACAGGGTTATTCACCCCTCCACTTT. This gives the protein CASRTRGQGYSPLHF.

J is TRBJ2-5 and V is TRBV11-2; 13 bases align to TRBD2. Trimming took 6 bases from V and 14 from J; bases not matched to a gene: 9. The CDR3 spans 13 residues. Germline V gives CDR1 SGHAT, CDR2 FQNNGV. This chain's CDR3 is CASRLLAGGPVYF. The CDR3 DNA reads TGTGCCAGCAGATTACTAGCGGGGGGGCCGGTTTACTTC.

CDR3 in DNA: TGTGCCAGCAGCTTGTTGGGAGAGAGCACAGATACGCAGTATTTT. Residues: CASSLLGESTDTQYF. This rearrangement joins TRBV5-4 to TRBJ2-3; D might be TRBD2 (5 bases). The CDR3 loop spans 15 amino acids. Germline values: CDR1 SGHNT, CDR2 YYREEE (reference sequence). Trimming removed 1 base at V and 0 bases at J, with 9 bases between.

The CDR3 nucleotides are TGTGCCAGCTCACCAGCTTGGGACAGACCCACAGATACGCAGTATTTT. Its translation is CASSPAWDRPTDTQYF. The chain joins TRBV18 to TRBJ2-3; 7 bases agree with TRBD1. With V trimmed by 2 bases and J by 2 bases, 7 bases remained unmatched. The CDR3 is made up of 16 amino acids. Germline V gives CDR1 KGHSH, CDR2 LQKENI.

This chain connects TRBV6-1 to TRBJ1-6, with TRBD1 matching 8 bases. The J segment lost 10 bases and the V segment lost 6 bases, leaving 11 bases of the junction unmatched. Germline CDR1 reads MNHNS; CDR2 reads SASEGT. The CDR3 extends over 15 amino acids. The CDR3 DNA follows: TGTGCCAGCAGCCCCGGCAGGGGGCAAGGATCACCCCTCCACTTT. This translates into CASSPGRGQGSPLHF.

This chain joins TRBV5-1 and TRBJ2-3; TRBD2 aligns across 9 bases. Germline CDR1 is SGHRS and CDR2 is YFSETQ. The CDR3 spans 16 residues. Unmatched junction bases numbered 11, after V lost 4 bases and J lost 5 bases. The CDR3 region has the DNA TGCGCCAGCAGCCGGAGATTAGCGGGGGAGGGAGATACGCAGTATTTT. Protein product: CASSRRLAGEGDTQYF. The variable domain in full, completed from reference TRBV5-1 and TRBJ2-3, reads KAGVTQTPRYLIKTRGQQVTLSCSPISGHRSVSWYQQTPGQGLQFLFEYFSETQRNKGNFPGRFSGRQFSNSRSEMNVSTLELGDSALYLCASSRRLAGEGDTQYFGPGTRLTVL.

This chain joins TRBV5-1 and TRBJ2-1; D perhaps matches TRBD2 (6 bases). From germline, CDR1 is SGHRS and CDR2 YFSETQ. The CDR3 runs 17 residues. Trimming took 4 bases from V and 0 from J, leaving 17 bases between them. CDR3 sequence: CASSPHFGGVSYNEQFF. The CDR3 DNA sequence: TGCGCCAGCAGCCCCCATTTCGGCGGGGTCTCCTACAATGAGCAGTTCTTC.

The chain uses TRBV4-1 and TRBJ2-3, with D maybe TRBD2 (6 bases). Per the germline V gene, CDR1 is MGHRA and CDR2 is YSYEKL. The CDR3 spans 16 residues. The V gene lost 4 bases and the J gene lost 6 bases, with 20 bases spanning the gap. The CDR3: CASSLPGLVISDTQYF. As DNA, the CDR3 is TGCGCCAGCAGCCTCCCGGGACTCGTCATCTCCGATACGCAGTATTTT.

This rearrangement joins TRBV29-1 to TRBJ1-1; the D is unclear. Germline CDR1 and CDR2: SQVTM and ANQGSEA. The CDR3 is made up of 14 amino acids. The V end lost 1 base, the J end lost 0 bases, and 9 bases lay between the germline ends. The CDR3 DNA sequence: TGCAGCGTTGAAGGGCAATCCATGAACACTGAAGCTTTCTTT. It translates to CSVEGQSMNTEAFF.

This clone was recorded only once. The sample carries other DNA sequences with the same CDR3. V usage is TRBV7-8 and J usage is TRBJ2-4, with 9 positions matching TRBD2. Germline V gene sequence: CDR1 SGHVS, CDR2 FQNEAQ. The CDR3 spans 17 residues. With 5 bases clipped from V and 9 bases from J, the junction kept 17 bases outside the gene matches. In DNA, the CDR3 is TGTGCCAGCAGCCTAGACGACTCTAGCGGGGACTCTGGCATTCAGTACTTC. Protein: CASSLDDSSGDSGIQYF.